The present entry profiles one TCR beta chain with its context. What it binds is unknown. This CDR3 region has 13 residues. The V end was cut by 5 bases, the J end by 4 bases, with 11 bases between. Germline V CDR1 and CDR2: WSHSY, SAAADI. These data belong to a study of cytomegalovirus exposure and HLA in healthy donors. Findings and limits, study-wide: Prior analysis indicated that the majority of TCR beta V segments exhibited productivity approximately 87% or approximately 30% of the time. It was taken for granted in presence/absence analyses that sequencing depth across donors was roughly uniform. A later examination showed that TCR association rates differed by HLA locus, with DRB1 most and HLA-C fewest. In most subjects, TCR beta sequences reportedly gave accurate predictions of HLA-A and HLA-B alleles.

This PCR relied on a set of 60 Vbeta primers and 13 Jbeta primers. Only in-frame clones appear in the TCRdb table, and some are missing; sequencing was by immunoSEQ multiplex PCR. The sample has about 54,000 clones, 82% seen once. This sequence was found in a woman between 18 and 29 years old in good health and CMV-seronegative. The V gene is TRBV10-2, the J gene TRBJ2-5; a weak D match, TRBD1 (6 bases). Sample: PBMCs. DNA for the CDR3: TGCGCCAGCAGTTTCGGCAGGGGAGAGACCCAGTACTTC. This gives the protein CASSFGRGETQYF.